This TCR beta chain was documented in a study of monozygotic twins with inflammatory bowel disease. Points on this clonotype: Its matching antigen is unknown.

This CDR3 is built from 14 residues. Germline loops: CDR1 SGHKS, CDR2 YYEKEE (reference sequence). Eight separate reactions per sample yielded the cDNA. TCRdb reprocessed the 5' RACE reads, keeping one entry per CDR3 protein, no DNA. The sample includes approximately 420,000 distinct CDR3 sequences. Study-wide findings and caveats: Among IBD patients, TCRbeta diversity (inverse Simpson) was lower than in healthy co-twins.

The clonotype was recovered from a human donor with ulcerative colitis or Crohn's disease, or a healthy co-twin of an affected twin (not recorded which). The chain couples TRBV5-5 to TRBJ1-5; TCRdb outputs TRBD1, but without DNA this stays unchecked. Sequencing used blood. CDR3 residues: CASSLGGYNQPQHF.